Presented here are 13 T cell receptor beta chains from one specimen sequenced in a study of T-cell reconstitution after alpha-beta-depleted transplantation in children. Library preparation (for TCRbeta) was performed with unique molecular identifiers. TCRdb re-called the PCR reads through MiXCR, storing one row per CDR3 protein. The sample has approximately 980,000 distinct CDR3 sequences, roughly 31% seen once. Sequences were derived from PBMCs, mostly from graft donor cells, sampled 360 days after TCRalphabeta/CD19-depleted stem cell transplant. Receptors were obtained from a boy younger than two who had a stem cell transplant for SCID, so the T cells may come from the graft donor.

This clonotype was found a few times. The CDR3 sequence is CATSDRRQDQPQHF. DNA of the CDR3: TGTGCCACCAGTGACCGACGACAGGATCAGCCCCAGCATTTT. The chain links TRBV24-1 to TRBJ1-5; a weak D match, TRBD1 (6 bases). Deletions cut 4 bases from V and 5 bases from J, with 11 bases between. This CDR3 has 14 amino acids. Germline CDR1 and CDR2: KGHDR and SFDVKD.

The chain carries TRBV4-3 and TRBJ1-4; D uncertain. Trimming removed 2 bases from V and 3 bases from J, with 13 bases in between. This CDR3 comprises 16 residues. Germline CDR1 LGHNA, CDR2 YSLEER. For the CDR3, the DNA is TGCGCCAGCAGCCAACTGCCGCCGACCTCTAATGAAAAACTGTTTTTT. It translates to CASSQLPPTSNEKLFF.

The chain combines TRBV12-3 or TRBV12-4 with TRBJ2-7; perhaps TRBD1 as D (7 bases). The CDR3 extends over 14 amino acids. The V and J ends lost 6 bases and 2 bases respectively, with 14 bases between them. Here the CDR3 reads CASRRDRNTYEQYF. The CDR3 DNA sequence: TGTGCCAGCAGGCGGGACAGAAACACCTACGAGCAGTACTTC.

The V gene is TRBV5-1, the J gene TRBJ2-1; 12 nucleotides match TRBD1. CDR1 and CDR2 from the germline V gene are SGHRS and YFSETQ. With V trimmed by 3 bases and J by 8 bases, 0 bases remained unmatched. The CDR3 is made up of 13 amino acids. CDR3 DNA: TGCGCCAGCAGCTGGGACAGGGGGCATGAGCAGTTCTTC. Protein: CASSWDRGHEQFF.

This chain joins TRBV20-1 and TRBJ2-2, with D unresolved. V was cut by 1 base and J by 1 base, with 7 bases left in between. The germline gives CDR1 DFQATT, CDR2 SNEGSKA (reference sequence). There are 14 residues in the CDR3. This CDR3 is CSARVRQNTGELFF. In DNA form, the CDR3 reads TGCAGTGCTAGAGTAAGACAGAACACCGGGGAGCTGTTTTTT.

The rearrangement joins TRBV6-2 or TRBV6-3 to TRBJ2-7, with 7 bases lining up with TRBD1. The trim removed 6 bases at V and 5 bases at J, leaving 13 bases unmatched. CDR3 size: 15 residues. Per germline, CDR1 MNHEY and CDR2 SVGEGT. CDR3 bases: TGTGCCAGCAGCCGGACCGCTCGAGGGGGCCACGAGCAGTACTTC. Encoded protein: CASSRTARGGHEQYF.

The chain couples TRBV4-2 to TRBJ2-3; D gene uncertain. Germline V CDR1 and CDR2: LGHNA, YNFKEQ. Trimming took off 1 base at V and 2 bases at J, with 13 bases between the two ends. This CDR3 contains 16 residues. The CDR3 is CASSQAAEGYTDTQYF. The CDR3 region has the DNA TGTGCCAGCAGCCAAGCCGCCGAAGGGTACACAGATACGCAGTATTTT.

This clonotype was counted between two and nine times. The chain employs TRBV5-4 and TRBJ1-6; maybe TRBD1 (6 bases). V gave up 0 bases and J gave up 13 bases, with 17 bases separating them. Germline values: CDR1 SGHNT, CDR2 YYREEE (reference sequence). The CDR3 length is 15 residues. CDR3 residues: CASSLVPGGTSPLHF. CDR3 DNA sequence: TGTGCCAGCAGCTTGGTTCCGGGAGGGACATCTCCCCTCCACTTT.

This clonotype was found a few times. The CDR3 sequence: CASSFRQIIGTQYF. CDR3 in DNA: TGTGCCAGCAGCTTTAGACAGATAATAGGGACCCAGTACTTC. This chain connects TRBV7-2 to TRBJ2-5, with D tentatively TRBD1 (5 bases). V lost 3 bases to trimming and J lost 7 bases, with 15 bases between them. Per germline, CDR1 SGHTA and CDR2 FQGNSA. This CDR3 region has 14 residues.

V gene TRBV28 combines with J gene TRBJ2-3, with 8 bases fitting TRBD2. Germline V gene lookup returns CDR1 MDHEN and CDR2 SYDVKM. This CDR3 contains 15 residues. Trimming cost V 7 bases and J 6 bases; bases outside gene matches: 12. CDR3 in DNA: TGTGCCAGCACCTCGGGACTAGATGGGAGGGATACGCAGTATTTT. It yields the protein CASTSGLDGRDTQYF.

This clonotype was seen only a few times. The chain links TRBV7-2 to TRBJ2-5, with D uncertain. V lost 1 base and J 7 bases, leaving 10 bases between the germline ends. CDR1 is SGHTA, CDR2 FQGNSA, per germline. CDR3 size: 13 residues. For the CDR3, the DNA is TGTGCCAGCAGCTTAGTAGCCAGAGGGACCCAGTACTTC. Translated, it gives CASSLVARGTQYF.

The rearrangement joins TRBV12-3 or TRBV12-4 to TRBJ2-7, with TRBD1 matching over 7 bases. The CDR3 spans 15 residues. J lost 3 bases, V lost 5 bases, and 10 bases had no gene match. DNA of the CDR3: TGTGCCAGCAGTCCTCCCGGGACAGCCAGCTACGAGCAGTACTTC. The encoded protein is CASSPPGTASYEQYF.

The gene calls are TRBV12-3 or TRBV12-4 and TRBJ2-1, with TRBD2 identical over 13 bases. The J segment lost 0 bases and the V segment lost 3 bases, leaving 11 bases of the junction unmatched. This CDR3 contains 20 residues. The CDR3 bases are TGTGCCAGCAGTTTCGCCCGGACTAGCGGGGGCTTAAGCTCCTACAATGAGCAGTTCTTC. Encoded protein: CASSFARTSGGLSSYNEQFF.